These 13 T cell receptor beta chains originate from one sample sequenced in a study of shared clonotypes between healthy human individuals (dated by TCRdb to 2019 to 2021). Library creation used the immunoSEQ multiplex PCR assay. The immuneACCESS repertoire file appears here via TCRdb, limited to in-frame rearrangements. These files lack a portion of the clones; in checked studies, under half of the deficit traces to unresolved V genes, and the cause of the others is not known. This sample is represented by more than 400,000 clones; about 84% of them were singletons. The biggest ten clones account for about 13% of the sample. Sample: PBMCs. These receptors originate from a woman aged 40 to 49 in good health. Some clones in this sample may be carry-over from other donors' samples.

The chain uses TRBV2 and TRBJ1-4, with 7 bases fitting TRBD1. The V gene's germline CDR1 is SNHLY and CDR2 FYNNEI. Trimming cost V 7 bases and J 5 bases; bases outside gene matches: 4. This CDR3 comprises 13 residues. CDR3 in DNA: TGTGCCAGCACCCAACAGGGGAATGAAAAACTGTTTTTT. It codes for CASTQQGNEKLFF.

The chain uses TRBV11-2 and TRBJ2-1; 9 positions match TRBD1. CDR1 and CDR2 from the germline V gene are SGHAT and FQNNGV. There are 13 residues in the CDR3. J was trimmed by 13 bases and V by 0 bases; bases with no gene match: 4. CDR3 residues: CASSLDPDRGQFF. CDR3 in DNA: TGTGCCAGCAGCTTAGATCCGGACAGGGGACAGTTCTTC.

The rearrangement links TRBV5-1 to TRBJ1-2, with D unclear. Germline CDR1 reads SGHRS; CDR2 reads YFSETQ. There are 14 residues in the CDR3. The ends were cut back, 1 base at V and 1 base at J, with 8 bases in the middle. CDR3 amino acids: CASSLLQDNYGYTF. CDR3 in DNA: TGCGCCAGCAGCTTGTTGCAGGATAACTATGGCTACACCTTC.

The chain employs TRBV9 and TRBJ2-3; TRBD2 agrees at 13 bases. The CDR3 runs to 17 residues. Germline V gives CDR1 SGDLS, CDR2 YYNGEE. Trimming cost V 4 bases and J 3 bases; bases outside gene matches: 8. The DNA of the CDR3 is TGTGCCAGCAGCCCACTAGCGGGAGGGCCAAAAACAGATACGCAGTATTTT. It codes for CASSPLAGGPKTDTQYF.

In regard to this clone: Since a far larger clone is one base different, this is likely a read error. The V and J genes are TRBV9 and TRBJ2-5, with D possibly called TRBD1 or TRBD2 (5 bases each). The V end lost 7 bases, the J end lost 4 bases, and 17 bases lay between the germline ends. The CDR3 is 14 amino acids. Germline CDR1 SGDLS, CDR2 YYNGEE. Written as DNA, the CDR3 is TGTGCCAGCGGCTCCTCGGGGCGCGGAGAGACCCAGTACTTC. It translates to CASGSSGRGETQYF.

Worth noting for this clone: This probably arose from a read error, given a far larger clone one base away. Other DNA sequences in the same sample also yield this CDR3. The chain recombines TRBV4-3 with TRBJ1-2, with D possibly being TRBD1 (5 bases). Trimming shortened V by 3 bases and J by 5 bases, and 22 bases separated the two germline ends. This CDR3 contains 17 residues. The V gene's germline CDR1 is LGHNA and CDR2 YSLEER. The CDR3 is CASSHIPTGVMGYGYTF. CDR3 DNA sequence: TGCGCCAGCAGCCACATACCGACGGGGGTCATGGGGTATGGCTACACCTTC.

The chain is built from TRBV7-9 and TRBJ1-5; TRBD1 agrees at 7 bases. This CDR3 contains 13 residues. The germline CDR1 and CDR2 sequences are SEHNR and FQNEAQ (reference sequence). J lost 0 bases, V lost 8 bases, and 1 base had no gene match. CDR3 coding DNA: TGTGCCAGCGGGGACAGTAGCAATCAGCCCCAGCATTTT. It specifies CASGDSSNQPQHF.

V is TRBV9 and J is TRBJ1-1; D gene unclear. V was pared by 2 bases and J by 7 bases, with 12 bases between. Germline CDR1 and CDR2: SGDLS and YYNGEE. The CDR3 covers 13 residues. The DNA of the CDR3 is TGTGCCAGCAGCGTGGGGAGTGGGGTTGAAGCTTTCTTT. This sequence encodes CASSVGSGVEAFF. The complete variable domain, with remaining parts taken from reference TRBV9 and TRBJ1-1, reads DSGVTQTPKHLITATGQRVTLRCSPRSGDLSVYWYQQSLDQGLQFLIQYYNGEERAKGNILERFSAQQFPDLHSELNLSSLELGDSALYFCASSVGSGVEAFFGQGTRLTVV.

The chain is built from TRBV7-8 and TRBJ1-5; D may be TRBD1 (6 bases). Germline assignment: CDR1 SGHVS and CDR2 FQNEAQ. The CDR3 extends over 16 amino acids. V was cut by 5 bases and J by 1 base, with 15 bases left in between. The chain's CDR3 is CASSIFRDKSNQPQHF. The CDR3 DNA reads TGTGCCAGCAGCATATTCCGGGACAAAAGCAATCAGCCCCAGCATTTT.

This chain uses TRBV10-2 with TRBJ2-7; a possible D gene is TRBD1 (6 bases). Germline V gene lookup returns CDR1 WSHSY and CDR2 SAAADI. The CDR3 is 14 amino acids. Deletions cut 0 bases from V and 1 base from J, with 7 bases between. The CDR3 reads CASSESGTSYEQYF. The CDR3 coding sequence is TGCGCCAGCAGTGAGTCCGGGACATCCTACGAGCAGTACTTC.

The chain links TRBV7-3 to TRBJ1-1; D is unresolved. The CDR3 consists of 14 residues. V was pared by 2 bases and J by 4 bases, with 11 bases between. The germline V gene encodes CDR1 SGHTA and CDR2 FQGTGA. The CDR3 sequence: CASSLLGSSTEAFF. CDR3 nucleotide sequence: TGTGCCAGCAGCTTATTGGGTAGCAGCACTGAAGCTTTCTTT.

CDR3 protein: CASTIGPMNTEAFF. As DNA, the CDR3 is TGTGCCAGCACCATAGGGCCTATGAACACTGAAGCTTTCTTT. The V and J genes are TRBV6-1 and TRBJ1-1; no reliable D call. This CDR3 spans 14 amino acids. Between the trimmed V and J ends, which lost 7 bases and 0 bases, there was a span of 12 bases. Germline loops: CDR1 MNHNS, CDR2 SASEGT.

V gene TRBV7-8 combines with J gene TRBJ2-1; possible D gene TRBD2, 7 bases. Between the trimmed V and J ends, which lost 4 bases and 1 base, there was a span of 14 bases. The length of the CDR3 is 16 residues. Germline CDR1 reads SGHVS; CDR2 reads FQNEAQ. CDR3 nucleotides: TGTGCCAGCAGCTCCCAGGGGAGGGTATCCTACAATGAGCAGTTCTTC. This gives the protein CASSSQGRVSYNEQFF.